The 25 T cell receptor beta chains presented below share a single source sample, sequenced in a study of T cell clonality in common variable immunodeficiency. Clones were sequenced by immunoSEQ multiplex PCR, and TCRdb holds only the in-frame ones, with some missing. The record shows tens of thousands of clones for this sample, with no singletons present. Material: peripheral blood mononuclear cells. These receptors came from a person aged 18-70 years in good health.

The table lists this clone with many counts. The CDR3 end lies 3 residues beyond the end of the read and is filled in from the germline J gene. This chain links TRBV20-1 with TRBJ1-2; D is undetermined. CDR1 DFQATT and CDR2 SNEGSKA come from the germline V gene (reference sequence). CDR3 size: 18 residues. V lost 0 bases and J lost 4, with 24 bases in between. The CDR3 spells CSARDEGRRAVGIYGYTF. The sequenced CDR3 bases are TGCAGTGCTAGAGATGAAGGCAGGCGGGCGGTCGGTATCTATGGC.

This clone occurred many times. The CDR3 is cut off 3 residues early in the read; its end comes from the germline J gene. The rearrangement joins TRBV5-1 to TRBJ1-1; D not certain. V shed 0 bases and J shed 4 bases, with 10 bases lying between them. The CDR3 spans 14 residues. CDR1 and CDR2 (germline): SGHRS, YFSETQ. The CDR3: CASSLVAGSTEAFF. CDR3 bases read: TGCGCCAGCAGCTTGGTGGCGGGTTCCACTGAA.

This clone has ten or more counts. The read gets to within 3 residues of the CDR3 end, and the germline J gene fills in the rest. The rearrangement links TRBV20-1 to TRBJ2-2; TRBD2 matches at 10 bases. Germline CDR1 reads DFQATT; CDR2 reads SNEGSKA (reference sequence). Trimming took 2 bases from V and 6 from J; bases not matched to a gene: 12. CDR3 size: 17 residues. CDR3 residues: CSARSIQAGGLAGELFF. CDR3 DNA (partial): TGCAGTGCTAGATCCATTCAAGCGGGGGGGCTAGCCGGGGAG.

This clone occurred many times. The read gets to within 3 residues of the CDR3 end, and the germline J gene fills in the rest. V usage is TRBV2 and J usage is TRBJ1-5; D gene unclear. The CDR3 runs 15 residues. Deletions cut 1 base from V and 0 bases from J, with 7 bases between. CDR1 is SNHLY, CDR2 FYNNEI, per germline. The sequenced part of the CDR3 DNA is TGTGCCAGCAGTGAAGACAGACGTAGCAATCAGCCC. Protein sequence: CASSEDRRSNQP. The full CDR3 protein reads CASSEDRRSNQPQHF.

The table lists this clone with many counts. The DNA ends 3 residues before the CDR3 does, and the rest of the CDR3 is filled in from the germline J gene. The chain joins TRBV30 to TRBJ1-1; D is possibly TRBD1 (6 bases). Germline V lookup: CDR1 GTSNPN, CDR2 SVGIG (reference sequence). The CDR3 length is 13 residues. CDR3 sequence: CAWSVLRGGRAFF. The sequenced CDR3 bases are TGTGCCTGGAGTGTACTAAGGGGGGGAAGG.

Many counts were recorded for this clone. The read terminates 3 residues before the CDR3 end, so the remaining end is supplied by the germline J gene. The chain joins TRBV20-1 to TRBJ2-5; tentatively, D is TRBD1 (7 bases). The V and J ends lost 2 bases and 3 bases respectively, with 13 bases between them. The germline gives CDR1 DFQATT, CDR2 SNEGSKA (reference sequence). The CDR3 sequence is 14 residues long. The CDR3 DNA, read in part, is TGCAGTGCTAGACACCCAGGGGGGAAAGAGACC. Protein product: CSARHPGGKET. Given in full, the CDR3 is CSARHPGGKETQYF.

The table lists this clone with many counts. The read ends 3 residues shy of where the CDR3 ends; the end is completed using the germline J gene. The chain employs TRBV7-9 and TRBJ2-7; 9 nucleotides line up with TRBD1. This CDR3 has 15 amino acids. Germline CDR1 reads SEHNR; CDR2 reads FQNEAQ (reference sequence). V dropped 0 bases and J dropped 2; count of bases not matched to a gene: 2. The CDR3 bases that were read are TGTGCCAGCAGCTTAGCGTGGGACAGGGCCTACGAG. Translation gives CASSLAWDRAYE. The entire CDR3 is CASSLAWDRAYEQYF.

In its sample, this clone was seen a few times. Partial CDR3 DNA: TGCAGTGCTAGACCCCTAGCGGGGGTGAATGAG. Its translation is CSARPLAGVNE. The entire CDR3 is CSARPLAGVNEQFF. The chain links TRBV20-1 to TRBJ2-1, with 10 bases that match TRBD2. With the read ending 3 residues before the CDR3 end, the germline J gene is used to fill in that end. Trimming at V came to 2 bases and at J to 7 bases, leaving 5 bases not matched to a gene. The CDR3 sequence is 14 residues long. Germline-derived CDR1 and CDR2 are DFQATT and SNEGSKA (reference sequence).

The table lists this clone with many counts. With the read ending 3 residues before the CDR3 end, the germline J gene is used to fill in that end. The chain has TRBV30 and TRBJ2-1, with 12 bases that match TRBD2. Germline-derived CDR1 and CDR2 are GTSNPN and SVGIG (reference sequence). The junction had 7 bases not matched to a gene; V was cut back by 3 bases and J by 4 bases. CDR3 size: 16 residues. This chain's CDR3 is CAWSLSTSGGYNEQFF. CDR3 DNA (partial): TGTGCCTGGAGCCTCTCGACTAGCGGGGGTTACAATGAG. The full variable domain, in which reference TRBV30 and TRBJ2-1 provide the parts outside the CDR3, is SQTIHQWPATLVQPVGSPLSLECTVEGTSNPNLYWYRQAAGRGLQLLFYSVGIGQISSEVPQNLSASRPQDRQFILSSKKLLLSDSGFYLCAWSLSTSGGYNEQFFGPGTRLTVL.

This clone has ten or more counts. Compared with germline, one end of the junction differs, possibly owing to a read error. The missing CDR3 end, 3 residues past where the read stops, is filled in from the germline J gene. The chain links TRBV7-7 to TRBJ2-3; D not certain. CDR1 and CDR2 (germline): SSHAT, FNYEAQ (reference sequence). The CDR3 is 13 amino acids. CDR3 region: CASSSQGTDTQYF. The sequenced CDR3 bases are TGTGCTAGCAGCTCGCAGGGCACAGATACG.

This clone came up many times. The CDR3 extends 3 residues past the end of the read, so its final part is completed from the germline J gene. V gene TRBV20-1 combines with J gene TRBJ2-1; maybe TRBD2 (6 bases). The V end lost 3 bases, the J end lost 9 bases, and 21 bases lay between the germline ends. CDR1 and CDR2 (germline): DFQATT, SNEGSKA (reference sequence). The CDR3 covers 15 residues. CDR3 DNA (partial): TGCAGTGCTAGGGATTGGGAAGTTAGCGGTGGTGAG. It encodes CSARDWEVSGGE. The CDR3 as a whole reads CSARDWEVSGGEQFF.

This clone has only a few counts. With the read ending 3 residues before the CDR3 end, the germline J gene is used to fill in that end. The chain uses TRBV5-1 and TRBJ2-3; 10 nucleotides align to TRBD2. Per the germline V gene, CDR1 is SGHRS and CDR2 is YFSETQ. The ends lost 0 bases at V and 4 bases at J; junction bases unmatched: 17. This CDR3 is 20 amino acids long. The CDR3 spells CASSLGLAGADTSRADTQYF. Partial CDR3 DNA: TGCGCCAGCAGCTTGGGTCTAGCGGGGGCCGATACCAGCAGAGCAGATACG.

This clone was seen many times. The sequenced fragment ends 3 residues before the CDR3 boundary, so the rest is inferred from the germline J gene. The chain joins TRBV7-6 to TRBJ2-5; 14 bases are a match to TRBD2. The junction had 6 bases not matched to a gene; V was cut back by 5 bases and J by 4 bases. In germline, CDR1 is SGHVS, CDR2 FNYEAQ. The CDR3 extends over 16 amino acids. CDR3 sequence reads: CASSARLAGGRETQYF. The CDR3 DNA, read in part, is TGTGCCAGCAGCGCCAGACTAGCGGGGGGGCGAGAGACC. The variable domain in full, completed from reference TRBV7-6 and TRBJ2-5, reads GAGVSQSPRYKVTKRGQDVALRCDPISGHVSLYWYRQALGQGPEFLTYFNYEAQQDKSGLPNDRFSAERPEGSISTLTIQRTEQRDSAMYRCASSARLAGGRETQYFGPGTRLLVL.

This clone was seen a few times. The read stops 3 residues short of the end of the CDR3; the missing end is completed from the germline J gene. This chain connects TRBV30 to TRBJ2-4; the D gene is possibly TRBD1 (5 bases). This CDR3 is built from 14 residues. Germline CDR1 GTSNPN, CDR2 SVGIG (reference sequence). The sequenced part of the CDR3 DNA is TGTGCCTGGAGTGATGCAGGGAACGAATATGGT. It encodes CAWSDAGNEYG. The full CDR3 protein is CAWSDAGNEYGQYF. The complete variable domain, with remaining parts taken from reference TRBV30 and TRBJ2-4, reads SQTIHQWPATLVQPVGSPLSLECTVEGTSNPNLYWYRQAAGRGLQLLFYSVGIGQISSEVPQNLSASRPQDRQFILSSKKLLLSDSGFYLCAWSDAGNEYGQYFGAGTRLSVL.

At least ten counts were recorded for this clone. Coverage ceases 3 residues before the CDR3 finishes, and the germline J gene fills in the end. This chain connects TRBV5-1 to TRBJ1-2; D possibly corresponds to TRBD1 (6 bases). The CDR3 consists of 15 residues. Germline V gene lookup returns CDR1 SGHRS and CDR2 YFSETQ. V was clipped by 4 bases and J by 4 bases, with 17 bases between them. The CDR3 spells CASSLGRGGAYGYTF. The CDR3 bases that were read are TGCGCCAGCAGCCTGGGGAGGGGGGGCGCCTATGGC.

This clone was detected many times. The CDR3 protein is CASSGRGGPYNEQFF. The CDR3 DNA, read in part, is TGCGCCAGCAGCGGTCGGGGGGGCCCCTACAATGAG. The chain carries TRBV23-1 and TRBJ2-1, with 8 nucleotides matching TRBD2. The read falls 3 residues short of the CDR3 end, and the missing part is taken from the germline J gene. TRBV23-1 is labeled an ORF, and its function is uncertain. Trimming took 6 bases from V and 2 from J; bases not matched to a gene: 6. This CDR3 contains 15 residues.

Concerning this clone: A clone one base away is much larger, so this may be a read error. The read is 3 residues too short to cover the CDR3 end, so that end is filled in from the germline J gene. This chain uses TRBV19 with TRBJ2-2, with D maybe TRBD1 (6 bases). Germline V gene sequence: CDR1 LNHDA, CDR2 SQIVND (reference sequence). The CDR3 length is 15 residues. The CDR3: CASSSQGSGANVLFF. The part of the CDR3 DNA that was read is TGTGCCAGTAGTTCACAGGGCTCTGGGGCCAACGTG.

The sample holds many counts of this clone. The CDR3 goes on 3 residues after the read ends, and that part is filled in from the germline J gene. V and J are TRBV19 and TRBJ1-1; D remains ambiguous. The CDR3 length is 15 residues. V lost 7 bases and J lost 4, with 19 bases in between. Per germline, CDR1 LNHDA and CDR2 SQIVND (reference sequence). The sequenced part of the CDR3 DNA is TGTGCCAGTAACCCTTCCGGCGGGGTAGCCACTGAA. The encoded protein is CASNPSGGVATE. The entire CDR3 sequence reads CASNPSGGVATEAFF. Combining the CDR3 with reference TRBV19 and TRBJ1-1 gives the whole variable domain DGGITQSPKYLFRKEGQNVTLSCEQNLNHDAMYWYRQDPGQGLRLIYYSQIVNDFQKGDIAEGYSVSREKKESFPLTVTSAQKNPTAFYLCASNPSGGVATEAFFGQGTRLTVV.

This clone was detected many times. Read sequence stops 3 residues before the CDR3 end, and the germline J gene provides the missing end. The chain employs TRBV30 and TRBJ2-1, with 8 positions matching TRBD2. This CDR3 contains 14 residues. The germline V gene has CDR1 GTSNPN and CDR2 SVGIG (reference sequence). Trimming at V came to 5 bases and at J to 5 bases, leaving 8 bases not matched to a gene. CDR3 loop: CAWSRRGADNEQFF. The sequenced CDR3 bases are TGTGCCTGGTCTCGGCGGGGGGCGGACAATGAG. The full variable domain, completed using reference TRBV30 and TRBJ2-1, is SQTIHQWPATLVQPVGSPLSLECTVEGTSNPNLYWYRQAAGRGLQLLFYSVGIGQISSEVPQNLSASRPQDRQFILSSKKLLLSDSGFYLCAWSRRGADNEQFFGPGTRLTVL.

The table lists this clone with many counts. The DNA ends 3 residues before the CDR3 does, and the rest of the CDR3 is filled in from the germline J gene. The chain is built from TRBV5-4 and TRBJ2-5; tentatively, D is TRBD2 (6 bases). Deletions cut 4 bases from V and 1 base from J, with 14 bases between. Germline V gene sequence: CDR1 SGHNT, CDR2 YYREEE (reference sequence). The length of the CDR3 is 15 residues. Partial CDR3 DNA: TGTGCCAGCAGCCGGGGCCTAGCGAGCCAAGAGACC. As protein: CASSRGLASQET. The whole CDR3 reads CASSRGLASQETQYF. Using reference TRBV5-4 and TRBJ2-5 for the parts outside the CDR3, the full variable domain is ETGVTQSPTHLIKTRGQQVTLRCSSQSGHNTVSWYQQALGQGPQFIFQYYREEENGRGNFPPRFSGLQFPNYSSELNVNALELDDSALYLCASSRGLASQETQYFGPGTRLLVL.

There are many counts of this clone. The read terminates 3 residues before the CDR3 end, so the remaining end is supplied by the germline J gene. V is TRBV20-1 and J is TRBJ2-5, with 8 bases fitting TRBD2. There are 14 residues in the CDR3. Germline V lookup: CDR1 DFQATT, CDR2 SNEGSKA (reference sequence). Losses at the gene ends were 5 bases for V and 4 bases for J; bases not matched to a gene: 9. The CDR3 sequence is CSADTSGYGETQYF. CDR3 bases read: TGCAGTGCTGACACTAGCGGCTATGGAGAGACC.

This clone was seen many times. The covered CDR3 bases are TGTGCCTGGAGTGTCATTACAGGAGACCTCCGGCGGGGC. Its protein is CAWSVITGDLRRG. The whole CDR3 is CAWSVITGDLRRGYTF. The rearrangement links TRBV30 to TRBJ1-2; TRBD1 might be the D (5 bases). The read terminates 3 residues before the CDR3 end, so the remaining end is supplied by the germline J gene. This CDR3 is built from 16 residues. Germline V gives CDR1 GTSNPN, CDR2 SVGIG (reference sequence).

This clone has a count of ten or more. The observed sequence ends 3 residues before the CDR3 terminus, with the missing tail filled in from the germline J gene. V gene TRBV2 combines with J gene TRBJ1-4, with 9 bases aligning to TRBD1. V dropped 6 bases and J dropped 6; count of bases not matched to a gene: 8. The germline V gene has CDR1 SNHLY and CDR2 FYNNEI. The CDR3 spans 15 residues. Here the CDR3 reads CASRARQGVYEKLFF. The DNA read from the CDR3 is TGTGCCAGCAGAGCCAGACAGGGGGTATATGAAAAA. Full variable domain (missing parts from reference TRBV2 and TRBJ1-4): EPEVTQTPSHQVTQMGQEVILRCVPISNHLYFYWYRQILGQKVEFLVSFYNNEISEKSEIFDDQFSVERPDGSNFTLKIRSTKLEDSAMYFCASRARQGVYEKLFFGSGTQLSVL.

This clone was recorded many times. The read stops 3 residues short of the end of the CDR3; the missing end is completed from the germline J gene. The chain joins TRBV27 to TRBJ2-2; 9 bases are shared with TRBD1. The CDR3 contains 15 residues. The V gene's germline CDR1 is MNHEY and CDR2 SMNVEV (reference sequence). Trimming took 6 bases from V and 6 from J; bases not matched to a gene: 8. CDR3 residues: CASSSDRGWAGELFF. CDR3 DNA (partial): TGTGCCAGCAGCTCGGACAGGGGTTGGGCCGGGGAG.

This clone was recorded many times. The read falls 3 residues short of the CDR3 end, and the missing part is taken from the germline J gene. The chain combines TRBV11-2 with TRBJ1-2; TRBD1 aligns across 7 bases. The length of the CDR3 is 15 residues. Losses at the gene ends were 4 bases for V and 5 bases for J; bases not matched to a gene: 10. Looked up from germline, CDR1 is SGHAT and CDR2 is FQNNGV. Partial CDR3 DNA: TGTGCCAGCAGCTCCCCCCGACAGGGAGGATATGGC. It specifies CASSSPRQGGYG. Given in full, the CDR3 is CASSSPRQGGYGYTF.